The 32 T cell receptor beta chains given below trace back to one sample, sequenced in a study of blood T cell repertoires in COVID-19 (dated by TCRdb to the early 2020s). Library method: the immunoSEQ multiplex PCR assay. TCRdb provides this immuneACCESS table in a form limited to in-frame rearrangements. Some clones are lacking; in checked studies, under half of them reflect an unresolved V gene, and why the rest are absent is not known. The sample table records approximately 100,000 clones; more than 85% of these occur just once. Under 20% of the sample is held by the ten biggest clonotypes. The sequenced sample was peripheral blood. Receptor source: a human donor with acute or convalescent COVID-19. The donor label of this sample is uncertain.

The rearrangement uses TRBV7-9 and TRBJ2-7, with 9 bases that match TRBD2. There are 15 residues in the CDR3. The germline V gene encodes CDR1 SEHNR and CDR2 FQNEAQ (reference sequence). V lost 8 bases to trimming and J lost 1 base; unmatched junction nucleotides: 9. The CDR3 loop reads CASSPGTSPSYEQYF. CDR3 nucleotide sequence: TGTGCCAGCTCTCCCGGGACTAGCCCTTCCTACGAGCAGTACTTC.

The rearrangement joins TRBV29-1 to TRBJ2-7; 9 bases are shared with TRBD1. From germline, CDR1 is SQVTM and CDR2 ANQGSEA. The CDR3 sequence is 16 residues long. Losses at the gene ends were 5 bases for V and 2 bases for J; bases not matched to a gene: 13. The CDR3 here is CSVPKTPGTGTYEQYF. The CDR3 DNA follows: TGCAGCGTTCCCAAGACGCCCGGGACAGGGACCTACGAGCAGTACTTC.

This clone came up once. The V call is TRBV28, the J call TRBJ2-5; 9 positions match TRBD1. Trimming cost V 2 bases and J 6 bases; bases outside gene matches: 7. Germline V gene lookup returns CDR1 MDHEN and CDR2 SYDVKM. The CDR3 has 15 amino acids. CDR3 protein: CASSLHRGHGKTQYF. For the CDR3, the DNA is TGTGCCAGCAGTTTACACAGGGGGCACGGGAAGACCCAGTACTTC.

V usage is TRBV25-1 and J usage is TRBJ2-7, with D possibly being TRBD2 (6 bases). Trimming removed 4 bases at V and 0 bases at J, with 19 bases between. The CDR3 is 17 amino acids. CDR1 and CDR2 (germline): MGHDK, SYGVNS. For the CDR3, the DNA is TGTGCCAGCAGTGCTAGATTAGGGACTTCCCCCTCCTACGAGCAGTACTTC. Translation gives CASSARLGTSPSYEQYF.

The chain couples TRBV4-1 to TRBJ1-2; maybe TRBD1 (6 bases). The ends were cut back, 0 bases at V and 2 bases at J, with 16 bases in the middle. This CDR3 is built from 17 residues. CDR1 MGHRA and CDR2 YSYEKL come from the germline V gene. This chain's CDR3 is CASSQEELTGLNYGYTF. The DNA for the CDR3 is TGCGCCAGCAGCCAAGAGGAGTTGACAGGACTCAACTATGGCTACACCTTC.

CDR3 loop: CASSLGLLAGGPGELFF. Written as DNA, the CDR3 is TGTGCCAGCAGCTTAGGTCTCCTAGCGGGAGGCCCGGGGGAGCTGTTTTTT. The gene calls are TRBV11-2 and TRBJ2-2; 11 nucleotides agree with TRBD2. This CDR3 spans 17 amino acids. Germline values: CDR1 SGHAT, CDR2 FQNNGV. Trimming cost V 1 base and J 8 bases; bases outside gene matches: 9.

This sequence joins TRBV7-3 and TRBJ1-2; the match to TRBD1 covers 9 bases. In germline, CDR1 is SGHTA, CDR2 FQGTGA. The V segment lost 2 bases and the J segment 2 bases; nucleotides outside the gene matches: 6. CDR3 size: 16 residues. The CDR3 nucleotides read TGTGCCAGCAGCTTACATGGGACAGGGAACAACTATGGCTACACCTTC. Translation gives CASSLHGTGNNYGYTF.

In DNA form, the CDR3 reads TGCGCCAGCAGCCAGTCGACAGGGGGGTATGGCTACACCTTC. Translating gives CASSQSTGGYGYTF. The chain recombines TRBV4-3 with TRBJ1-2, with 9 bases fitting TRBD1. This CDR3 spans 14 amino acids. Germline CDR1 is LGHNA and CDR2 is YSLEER. With V trimmed by 3 bases and J by 5 bases, 4 bases remained unmatched.

The rearrangement links TRBV27 to TRBJ1-2; D call uncertain. The CDR3 has 11 residues. Germline CDR1 reads MNHEY; CDR2 reads SMNVEV (reference sequence). V was cut by 9 bases and J by 7 bases, with 12 bases left in between. For the CDR3, the DNA is TGTGCCAGGATTTTTATCGGTGGCTACACCTTC. Residues: CARIFIGGYTF.

CDR3 coding DNA: TGTGCCAGCAGTTTATGGGTGACAGACACTGAAGCTTTCTTT. Protein product: CASSLWVTDTEAFF. V gene TRBV28 combines with J gene TRBJ1-1; D perhaps matches TRBD1 (5 bases). The CDR3 runs to 14 residues. V lost 0 bases, J lost 3 bases, and 8 bases lay in between. Germline CDR1 MDHEN, CDR2 SYDVKM.

The chain uses TRBV18 and TRBJ1-1; 7 bases fit TRBD1. CDR1 is KGHSH and CDR2 is LQKENI in the germline V gene. The junction had 6 bases not matched to a gene; V was cut back by 4 bases and J by 4 bases. CDR3 length: 14 amino acids. CDR3 amino acids: CASSQRQGGTEAFF. The CDR3 bases are TGTGCCAGCTCACAACGACAGGGAGGCACTGAAGCTTTCTTT.

The chain joins TRBV29-1 to TRBJ1-1; no firm D call. The CDR3 is 13 residues long. Trimming pared 4 bases from V and 5 bases from J, leaving 14 bases between. Germline CDR1 SQVTM, CDR2 ANQGSEA. The CDR3 here is CSVGSPFRTEAFF. The CDR3 DNA sequence: TGCAGCGTTGGTAGTCCGTTCCGAACTGAAGCTTTCTTT. The whole variable domain, remainder taken from reference TRBV29-1 and TRBJ1-1, is SAVISQKPSRDICQRGTSLTIQCQVDSQVTMMFWYRQQPGQSLTLIATANQGSEATYESGFVIDKFPISRPNLTFSTLTVSNMSPEDSSIYLCSVGSPFRTEAFFGQGTRLTVV.

The V call is TRBV7-3, the J call TRBJ2-3, with a weak D call TRBD2 (6 bases). The CDR3 totals 14 residues. Germline CDR1 and CDR2: SGHTA and FQGTGA. V was shortened by 3 bases and J by 5 bases, with 12 bases between the two germline ends. The CDR3: CASSLGGGRDTQYF. CDR3 in DNA: TGTGCCAGCAGCTTGGGAGGTGGTAGAGATACGCAGTATTTT.

The chain carries TRBV29-1 and TRBJ1-3, with 9 bases identical to TRBD1. CDR3 length: 14 residues. Unmatched junction bases numbered 10, after V lost 7 bases and J lost 6 bases. In germline, CDR1 is SQVTM, CDR2 ANQGSEA. The CDR3 here is CSARPGQGLNTIYF. DNA of the CDR3: TGCAGCGCTCGACCGGGACAGGGCTTAAACACCATATATTTT.

V gene TRBV5-5 combines with J gene TRBJ1-6; D unclear. This CDR3 is 17 amino acids long. The V gene's germline CDR1 is SGHKS and CDR2 YYEKEE (reference sequence). V was cut by 0 bases and J by 6 bases, with 16 bases left in between. The CDR3 protein is CASSLVAATDSNSPLHF. The DNA for the CDR3 is TGTGCCAGCAGCTTGGTGGCCGCAACGGACTCTAATTCACCCCTCCACTTT.

The chain recombines TRBV7-8 with TRBJ1-2; D ambiguous. Trimming took off 0 bases at V and 0 bases at J, with 14 bases between the two ends. CDR1 and CDR2 (germline): SGHVS, FQNEAQ. The CDR3 contains 17 residues. DNA for the CDR3: TGTGCCAGCAGCTTAGCAGGCGGTGGCGGTGCTAACTATGGCTACACCTTC. Its translation: CASSLAGGGGANYGYTF.

The chain joins TRBV18 to TRBJ2-3, with 7 bases lining up with TRBD2. This CDR3 is 15 amino acids long. The germline gives CDR1 KGHSH, CDR2 LQKENI. J lost 0 bases, V lost 5 bases, and 5 bases had no gene match. The DNA of the CDR3 is TGTGCCAGCTCAGGGGACTACCTCAGCACAGATACGCAGTATTTT. This codes for CASSGDYLSTDTQYF.

Remarks on this clone: It is unclear where the CDR3 begins or ends on the DNA, so no DNA is shown, and the CDR3 is as TCRdb lists it. The V and J genes are TRBV28 and TRBJ2-2; whether TRBD1, the table's D call, matches the DNA was not checked. From its first to its last residue, the CDR3 has 14 amino acids. CDR1 is MDHEN and CDR2 is SYDVKM in the germline V gene. The CDR3 spells CASSTGQYVGELFF.

V and J are TRBV14 and TRBJ2-5; 8 nucleotides align to TRBD1. The CDR3 is 13 amino acids. CDR1 is SGHDN and CDR2 is FVKESK in the germline V gene. Trimming cost V 1 base and J 5 bases; bases outside gene matches: 0. As DNA, the CDR3 is TGTGCCAGCAGCCAAGCAGGGGGCGAGACCCAGTACTTC. Encoded protein: CASSQAGGETQYF.

The J gene is TRBJ2-3, the V gene TRBV27, with 7 bases that match TRBD2. Germline V lookup: CDR1 MNHEY, CDR2 SMNVEV (reference sequence). The length of the CDR3 is 13 residues. V trimming: 7 bases; J trimming: 4 bases; junction bases outside the gene matches: 5. CDR3 sequence: CASTQAGADTQYF. CDR3 bases: TGTGCCAGCACTCAGGCGGGGGCAGATACGCAGTATTTT.

To note about this clone: One end of the junction does not line up with germline, which may come from a read error. CDR3 coding DNA: TGCGTCAGCAGCTTACTAGGTTACGAGCAGTACTTC. Its translation is CVSSLLGYEQYF. The V gene is TRBV5-1, the J gene TRBJ2-7; a possible D gene is TRBD2 (5 bases). CDR1 is SGHRS, CDR2 YFSETQ, per germline. This CDR3 has 12 residues.

The V gene is TRBV11-2, the J gene TRBJ2-5; 7 nucleotides agree with TRBD1. Trimming at V came to 2 bases and at J to 4 bases, leaving 7 bases not matched to a gene. Germline CDR1 and CDR2: SGHAT and FQNNGV. The CDR3 sequence is 15 residues long. The CDR3 region is CASSLTTGSVETQYF. CDR3 nucleotide sequence: TGTGCCAGCAGCTTAACGACAGGGTCTGTAGAGACCCAGTACTTC.

As concerns this clone: Its ends do not fully match the called genes, so a read error is possible. The chain combines TRBV6-5 with TRBJ2-7; unclear D gene. The CDR3 contains 12 residues. Germline V CDR1 and CDR2: MNHEY, SVGAGI. The chain's CDR3 is CASGSTPYEQYF. DNA of the CDR3: TGTGCCAGCGGTTCAACCCCCTATGAGCAGTACTTC.

The chain uses TRBV28 and TRBJ2-7; D unresolved. Trimming pared 7 bases from V and 0 bases from J, leaving 28 bases between. The CDR3 runs to 19 residues. The germline V gene encodes CDR1 MDHEN and CDR2 SYDVKM. In nucleotides, the CDR3 is TGTGCCAGCACAAACTTTAACATGAAACAGAATCAGAACTCCTACGAGCAGTACTTC. Protein sequence: CASTNFNMKQNQNSYEQYF.

V gene TRBV7-9 combines with J gene TRBJ2-1, with D maybe TRBD1 (7 bases). Deletions cut 0 bases from V and 2 bases from J, with 11 bases between. Germline V gene lookup returns CDR1 SEHNR and CDR2 FQNEAQ (reference sequence). CDR3 length equals 16 residues. CDR3 region: CASSLAGGQPYNEQFF. For the CDR3, the DNA is TGTGCCAGCAGCTTAGCGGGGGGACAGCCCTACAATGAGCAGTTCTTC.

The J gene is TRBJ1-5, the V gene TRBV19, with 12 bases fitting TRBD1. This CDR3 spans 17 amino acids. Trimming took 6 bases from V and 1 from J; bases not matched to a gene: 7. CDR1 and CDR2 from the germline V gene are LNHDA and SQIVND (reference sequence). The CDR3 coding sequence is TGTGCCAGTAGGACGGGACAGGGGGCAGGAAGCAATCAGCCCCAGCATTTT. This gives the protein CASRTGQGAGSNQPQHF.

This chain joins TRBV14 and TRBJ1-2, with 9 bases fitting TRBD1. Unmatched junction bases numbered 8, after V lost 4 bases and J lost 8 bases. This CDR3 contains 14 residues. Per germline, CDR1 SGHDN and CDR2 FVKESK. The CDR3 bases are TGTGCCAGCAGCCTTAACAGGGGGCTTGAGGGCTACACCTTC. Its protein product is CASSLNRGLEGYTF.

The sample holds one count of this clone. This chain joins TRBV6-2 or TRBV6-3 and TRBJ1-2, with D unresolved. There are 17 residues in the CDR3. Germline V CDR1 and CDR2: MNHEY, SVGEGT. Trimming shortened V by 0 bases and J by 5 bases, and 19 bases separated the two germline ends. The CDR3 loop is CASSYSEGHKLRYGYTF. The CDR3 DNA reads TGTGCCAGCAGTTACTCGGAGGGCCACAAACTCCGATATGGCTACACCTTC.

This chain links TRBV27 with TRBJ1-2; D possibly corresponds to TRBD1 (5 bases). Germline values: CDR1 MNHEY, CDR2 SMNVEV (reference sequence). V was trimmed by 6 bases and J by 6 bases, leaving 17 bases between them. The CDR3 extends over 14 amino acids. CDR3 loop: CASRRITGGDGYTF. As DNA, the CDR3 is TGTGCCAGCAGAAGAATAACCGGAGGGGATGGCTACACCTTC.

V gene TRBV6-4 combines with J gene TRBJ2-2, with TRBD1 matching 7 bases. This CDR3 is 14 amino acids long. V lost 6 bases, J lost 7 bases, and 8 bases stayed unmatched. The germline CDR1 and CDR2 sequences are MRHNA and SNTAGT. CDR3 in amino acids: CASSYDRVGGELFF. The CDR3 DNA reads TGTGCCAGCAGCTACGACAGGGTTGGCGGGGAGCTGTTTTTT.

The chain employs TRBV30 and TRBJ2-7; D is undetermined. Germline CDR1 GTSNPN, CDR2 SVGIG (reference sequence). The V and J ends lost 7 bases and 0 bases respectively, with 13 bases between them. This CDR3 is 13 amino acids long. The CDR3 region is CAFVRGASYEQYF. CDR3 DNA: TGTGCCTTTGTCCGTGGAGCCTCCTACGAGCAGTACTTC.

The V gene is TRBV9, the J gene TRBJ2-5; TRBD2 matches at 10 bases. CDR3 length equals 14 residues. Germline CDR1 SGDLS, CDR2 YYNGEE. V lost 5 bases to trimming and J lost 5 bases; unmatched junction nucleotides: 6. This CDR3 is CASSQAGGPETQYF. In nucleotides, the CDR3 is TGTGCCAGCAGTCAAGCGGGGGGGCCTGAGACCCAGTACTTC.